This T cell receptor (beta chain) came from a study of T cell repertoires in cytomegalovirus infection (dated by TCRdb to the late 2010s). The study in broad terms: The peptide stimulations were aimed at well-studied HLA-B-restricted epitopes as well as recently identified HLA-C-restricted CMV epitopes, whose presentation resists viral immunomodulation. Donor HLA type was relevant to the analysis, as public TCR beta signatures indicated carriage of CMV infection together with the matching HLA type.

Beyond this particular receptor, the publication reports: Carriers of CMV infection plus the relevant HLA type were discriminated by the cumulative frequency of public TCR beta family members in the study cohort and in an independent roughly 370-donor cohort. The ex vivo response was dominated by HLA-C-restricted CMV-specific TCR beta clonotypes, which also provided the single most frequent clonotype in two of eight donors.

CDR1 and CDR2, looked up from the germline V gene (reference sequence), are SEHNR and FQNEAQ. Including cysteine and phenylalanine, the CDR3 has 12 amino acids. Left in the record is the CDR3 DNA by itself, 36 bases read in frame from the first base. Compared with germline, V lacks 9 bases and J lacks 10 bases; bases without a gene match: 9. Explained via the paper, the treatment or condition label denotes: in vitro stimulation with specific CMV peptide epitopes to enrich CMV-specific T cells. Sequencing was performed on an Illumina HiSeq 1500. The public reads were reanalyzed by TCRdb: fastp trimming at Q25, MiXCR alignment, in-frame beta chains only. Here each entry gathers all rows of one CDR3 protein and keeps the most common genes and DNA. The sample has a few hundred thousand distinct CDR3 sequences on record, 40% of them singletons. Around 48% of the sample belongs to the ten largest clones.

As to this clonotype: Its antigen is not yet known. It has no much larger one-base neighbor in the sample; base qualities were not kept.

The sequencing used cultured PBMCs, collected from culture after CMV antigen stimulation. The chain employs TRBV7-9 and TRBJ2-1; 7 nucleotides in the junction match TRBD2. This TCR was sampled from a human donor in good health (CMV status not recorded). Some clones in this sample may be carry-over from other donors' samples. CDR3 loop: CARAGLGEEQFF. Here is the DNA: TGTGCCAGAGCGGGACTGGGGGAGGAGCAGTTCTTC.